The T cell receptor beta chain under discussion was sequenced for a study of somatic mutations in cytotoxic T cells in rheumatoid arthritis. Study-wide background: Flow sorting of some V beta antibody-stained T cells reached nearly 100% purity, with V beta1+ cells also TCRB-sequenced.

Sequenced by immunoSEQ multiplex PCR; TCRdb stores in-frame clones only, minus some. The table lists some 5,600 clones, roughly 80% of them singletons. The CDR3 totals 15 residues. Germline CDR1 MNHEY, CDR2 SVGAGI. This rearrangement joins TRBV6-5 to TRBJ2-5; TRBD2 agrees at 10 bases. The J call may be faulty, since TRBJ2-7 better matches the DNA end. The clonotype originates from an adult with rheumatoid arthritis. Sequencing was carried out using CD8+ T cells sorted from blood. CDR3 loop: CASSLRAGGPYEQYF. CDR3 DNA sequence: TGTGCCAGCAGCCTGAGAGCGGGAGGGCCCTACGAGCAGTACTTC.